The 17 T cell receptor beta chains below come from one sample, sequenced in a study of regulatory T cells in long-lasting Graves disease. iRepertoire HTBI primers and Arm-PCR of CDR3 regions built TCR beta libraries. From the multiplex PCR reads, TCRdb called clonotypes with MiXCR, one entry per CDR3 protein. The sample consists of 500,000 or so distinct CDR3 sequences, around 15% of them appearing once. Time point given: newly diagnosed GD, antithyroid drugs for less than 3 months. The authors made the TCR library using RNA they extracted from PBMCs. The same specimen was also included in a second study, on T cells in Graves' hyperthyroidism and ophthalmopathy.

The sequences come from peripheral blood mononuclear cells (PBMCs), collected at new diagnosis, from a patient treated with antithyroid drugs. These receptors were taken from a man in his forties with Graves disease.

This clonotype was found a few times. The chain couples TRBV28 to TRBJ1-2, with D maybe TRBD1 (5 bases). Germline lookup yields CDR1 MDHEN and CDR2 SYDVKM. This CDR3 is built from 15 residues. V lost 4 bases to trimming and J lost 4 bases, with 16 bases between them. Here the CDR3 DNA reads TGTGCCAGCAGTTCCGAACAGGCCCGGTCCTATGGCTACACCTTC. Translation gives CASSSEQARSYGYTF.

This clonotype was seen many times. The chain combines TRBV2 with TRBJ2-5; maybe TRBD1 (6 bases). CDR3 size: 16 residues. V was clipped by 2 bases and J by 4 bases, with 17 bases between them. Germline loops: CDR1 SNHLY, CDR2 FYNNEI. The CDR3 protein is CASSEHLNRVAETQYF. CDR3 in DNA: TGTGCCAGCAGTGAACACTTAAACAGGGTCGCAGAGACCCAGTACTTC.

This clonotype has only a few counts. V gene TRBV27 combines with J gene TRBJ2-2; D uncertain. The length of the CDR3 is 14 residues. Germline V gene data show CDR1 as MNHEY and CDR2 as SMNVEV (reference sequence). Trimming removed 3 bases at V and 4 bases at J, with 9 bases between. The CDR3 DNA sequence: TGTGCCAGCAGTTTTGCGGTATCCACCGGGGAGCTGTTTTTT. This encodes CASSFAVSTGELFF.

In its sample, this clonotype was seen a few times. The chain joins TRBV20-1 to TRBJ2-1; D ambiguous. CDR1 DFQATT and CDR2 SNEGSKA come from the germline V gene (reference sequence). The CDR3 loop spans 15 amino acids. V gave up 2 bases and J gave up 0 bases, with 11 bases separating them. This CDR3 is CSARKLQSSYNEQFF. The CDR3 DNA sequence: TGCAGTGCTAGAAAGTTACAGTCCTCCTACAATGAGCAGTTCTTC.

This clonotype occurred many times. V usage is TRBV7-9 and J usage is TRBJ1-2; D ambiguous. CDR1 is SEHNR, CDR2 FQNEAQ, per germline (reference sequence). The CDR3 is 14 amino acids. The germline V and J ends were trimmed by 1 base and 2 bases, with 8 bases remaining between them. The CDR3 bases are TGTGCCAGCAGCTTAGGCGTCACAAACTATGGCTACACCTTC. This encodes CASSLGVTNYGYTF.

This clonotype has just one count. This chain uses TRBV5-1 with TRBJ2-4, with TRBD1 matching 10 bases. CDR1 and CDR2 (germline): SGHRS, YFSETQ. The V and J ends lost 1 base and 6 bases, in that order; junction bases with no gene match: 7. This CDR3 has 16 residues. CDR3 residues: CASSLYWDRGGNIQYF. The DNA of the CDR3 is TGCGCCAGCAGCTTGTACTGGGACAGGGGCGGAAACATTCAGTACTTC.

This clonotype was counted at least ten times. The chain links TRBV11-2 to TRBJ1-5, with TRBD1 identical over 7 bases. Germline V CDR1 and CDR2: SGHAT, FQNNGV. This CDR3 contains 14 residues. J was trimmed by 7 bases and V by 4 bases; bases with no gene match: 7. CDR3 sequence (DNA): TGTGCCAGCAGCTCCGGACAGGCGGGGCAGCCCCAGCATTTT. Protein sequence: CASSSGQAGQPQHF.

This clonotype occurred many times. The chain is built from TRBV6-2 or TRBV6-3 and TRBJ1-1; D is uncertain. V was pared by 2 bases and J by 2 bases, with 9 bases between. CDR1 and CDR2 (germline): MNHEY, SVGEGT. The CDR3 length is 14 residues. CDR3 nucleotides: TGTGCCAGCAGTTACCTCCAGGTTAACACTGAAGCTTTCTTT. Its protein product is CASSYLQVNTEAFF.

V is TRBV9 and J is TRBJ2-7; D gene ambiguous. The ends were cut back, 0 bases at V and 2 bases at J, with 9 bases in the middle. This CDR3 contains 14 residues. Germline CDR1 reads SGDLS; CDR2 reads YYNGEE. CDR3 nucleotide sequence: TGTGCCAGCAGCGTAGGGGTCTCCCCCTACGAGCAGTACTTC. It codes for CASSVGVSPYEQYF. The full variable domain, its missing parts supplied by reference TRBV9 and TRBJ2-7, is DSGVTQTPKHLITATGQRVTLRCSPRSGDLSVYWYQQSLDQGLQFLIQYYNGEERAKGNILERFSAQQFPDLHSELNLSSLELGDSALYFCASSVGVSPYEQYFGPGTRLTVT.

V gene TRBV6-2 or TRBV6-3 combines with J gene TRBJ2-5; D ambiguous. This CDR3 is 15 amino acids long. Germline-derived CDR1 and CDR2 are MNHEY and SVGEGT. The V gene lost 1 base and the J gene lost 3 bases, with 12 bases spanning the gap. The CDR3 DNA is TGTGCCAGCAGTTACTTGGGAAAAACAGAAGAGACCCAGTACTTC. Translated: CASSYLGKTEETQYF.

This clonotype was counted at least ten times. This chain uses TRBV3-1 with TRBJ1-4; 9 bases agree with TRBD1. Trimming at V came to 5 bases and at J to 8 bases, leaving 6 bases not matched to a gene. Germline V gene lookup returns CDR1 LGHDT and CDR2 YNNKEL (reference sequence). The CDR3 totals 14 residues. The CDR3 DNA follows: TGTGCCAGCAGCTCGGGACAGGGTGGAGAAAAACTGTTTTTT. Translating it yields CASSSGQGGEKLFF.

The gene calls are TRBV18 and TRBJ2-1, with D perhaps matching TRBD2 (5 bases). The CDR3 sequence is 14 residues long. V lost 2 bases to trimming and J lost 7 bases, with 12 bases between them. Germline CDR1 KGHSH, CDR2 LQKENI. CDR3: CASSPAAGINEQFF. Written as DNA, the CDR3 is TGTGCCAGCTCACCAGCCGCCGGGATAAATGAGCAGTTCTTC.

This clonotype was detected once. This rearrangement joins TRBV6-1 to TRBJ2-7; D remains unclear. Germline CDR1 reads MNHNS; CDR2 reads SASEGT. V lost 8 bases and J lost 4, with 12 bases in between. There are 12 residues in the CDR3. The CDR3 sequence: CASVGTAYEQYF. The CDR3 bases are TGTGCCAGCGTGGGCACAGCGTACGAGCAGTACTTC.

Notes on this clonotype: No conserved phenylalanine or tryptophan is present at the end of the CDR3, so a read error is the likely explanation. The chain is built from TRBV6-2 or TRBV6-3 and TRBJ2-7, with 10 nucleotides matching TRBD2. Germline CDR1 reads MNHEY; CDR2 reads SVGEGT. The CDR3 sequence is 14 residues long. J gave up 2 bases and V 5 bases, and 3 bases lay outside the gene matches. The CDR3 DNA reads as TGTGCCAGCAGTCGAAGCGGGAGGGCCTACGAGCAGTACTCC. Its protein is CASSRSGRAYEQYS.

This clonotype came up a few times. This chain links TRBV5-1 with TRBJ2-7; 10 bases fit TRBD1. This CDR3 is 16 amino acids long. CDR1 and CDR2 from the germline V gene are SGHRS and YFSETQ. Trimming removed 3 bases from V and 1 base from J; junction bases left unmatched: 7. CDR3 in amino acids: CASSSGQGRDSYEQYF. As DNA, the CDR3 is TGCGCCAGCAGCTCGGGACAGGGGCGTGATTCCTACGAGCAGTACTTC.

This clonotype was recorded a few times. V usage is TRBV6-1 and J usage is TRBJ2-2, with D possibly TRBD2 on 6 matching bases. Germline V gene lookup returns CDR1 MNHNS and CDR2 SASEGT. The CDR3 contains 15 residues. The germline V and J ends were trimmed by 7 bases and 4 bases, with 16 bases remaining between them. CDR3 protein: CASTISRGSTGELFF. In DNA, the CDR3 is TGTGCCAGCACCATTTCCCGGGGGTCCACCGGGGAGCTGTTTTTT.

There are many counts of this clonotype. The chain uses TRBV7-2 and TRBJ2-1; D is perhaps TRBD2 (6 bases). V was cut by 5 bases and J by 2 bases, with 13 bases left in between. This CDR3 is 15 amino acids long. Looked up from germline, CDR1 is SGHTA and CDR2 is FQGNSA. This chain's CDR3 is CASSAGDSAYNEQFF. CDR3 in DNA: TGTGCCAGCAGCGCCGGGGACTCCGCCTACAATGAGCAGTTCTTC.